A single sample gave rise to the 5 T cell receptor beta chains below, sequenced in a study of blood T cells in healthy people across ages. A second 7 to 11 cycle PCR used barcoded and J-beta primers. TCRdb passed the 5' RACE reads through MiXCR, listing each CDR3 protein once. The sample carries more than 800,000 distinct CDR3 sequences, more than 40% recorded once. The sequenced material came from blood. The source is a woman between 55 and 75 years old in good health.

The chain carries TRBV27 and TRBJ2-7, with TRBD2 matching 9 bases. Trimming removed 0 bases from V and 2 bases from J; junction bases left unmatched: 5. The CDR3 totals 16 residues. CDR1 and CDR2 (germline): MNHEY, SMNVEV (reference sequence). CDR3: CASSLSGTSGPYEQYF. The DNA of the CDR3 is TGTGCCAGCAGTTTATCGGGTACTAGCGGGCCCTACGAGCAGTACTTC.

This clonotype was seen only a few times. The rearrangement links TRBV27 to TRBJ2-1; 9 bases fit TRBD2. This CDR3 comprises 17 residues. The V segment lost 1 base and the J segment 3 bases; nucleotides outside the gene matches: 7. Germline loops: CDR1 MNHEY, CDR2 SMNVEV (reference sequence). The CDR3 nucleotides are TGTGCCAGCAGTTTATTAGCTAGCGGGAACAGCTACAATGAGCAGTTCTTC. It translates to CASSLLASGNSYNEQFF.

This clonotype was counted between two and nine times. The chain carries TRBV20-1 and TRBJ2-1, with D maybe TRBD2 (6 bases). The CDR3 has 11 amino acids. CDR1 is DFQATT, CDR2 SNEGSKA, per germline (reference sequence). V shed 3 bases and J shed 9 bases, with 9 bases lying between them. Here the CDR3 DNA reads TGCAGTGCTAGCGGGGGAGGTGAGCAGTTCTTC. It codes for CSASGGGEQFF.

This sequence joins TRBV6-5 and TRBJ2-1; 8 nucleotides align to TRBD2. J was trimmed by 0 bases and V by 6 bases; bases with no gene match: 7. In germline, CDR1 is MNHEY, CDR2 SVGAGI. The CDR3 length is 16 residues. CDR3 nucleotides: TGTGCCAGCAGCTCTAGCGGGCCTCACTCCTACAATGAGCAGTTCTTC. It encodes CASSSSGPHSYNEQFF.

This clonotype was picked up a small number of times. The rearrangement joins TRBV3-1 to TRBJ1-4, with 9 nucleotides matching TRBD1. Germline loops: CDR1 LGHDT, CDR2 YNNKEL (reference sequence). This CDR3 is 14 amino acids long. The J segment lost 8 bases and the V segment lost 6 bases, leaving 7 bases of the junction unmatched. CDR3 sequence: CASRPGTGKEKLFF. The CDR3 DNA sequence: TGTGCCAGCAGGCCCGGGACAGGGAAGGAAAAACTGTTTTTT.